Listed here are 28 T cell receptor beta chains from one sample, sequenced in a study of immune evolution from preneoplasia to lung adenocarcinoma. Here immunoSEQ multiplex PCR was the method, and the copy in TCRdb shows in-frame clones only, minus some. There are just over 7,000 clones in the sample; around three quarters occur only once, and about a sixth lies in the top ten. Specimen: FFPE adjacent normal lung tissue. All receptors derive from a person aged 65 to 79 with lung adenocarcinoma.

The table lists this clone with a few counts. The chain joins TRBV5-6 to TRBJ1-6; 9 bases fit TRBD1. The CDR3 has 14 residues. V was pared by 5 bases and J by 10 bases, with 7 bases of the junction left unmatched. Germline V gene sequence: CDR1 SGHDT, CDR2 YYEEEE. The CDR3 DNA reads TGTGCCAGCAGGGTCCGGGACAGGGCATCACCCCTCCACTTT. It encodes CASRVRDRASPLHF.

This chain connects TRBV7-9 to TRBJ1-1; D call uncertain. This CDR3 is 16 amino acids long. Between the trimmed V and J ends, which lost 2 bases and 4 bases, there was a span of 17 bases. Germline V gene sequence: CDR1 SEHNR, CDR2 FQNEAQ (reference sequence). DNA of the CDR3: TGTGCCAGCAGCTTAACGGGAGGGAGTCCGATCACTGAAGCTTTCTTT. It yields the protein CASSLTGGSPITEAFF.

This sequence joins TRBV5-1 and TRBJ1-2, with TRBD1 matching over 9 bases. The CDR3 runs to 14 residues. The V gene's germline CDR1 is SGHRS and CDR2 YFSETQ. The ends lost 3 bases at V and 4 bases at J; junction bases unmatched: 4. CDR3 sequence: CASSWSTGGYGYTF. For the CDR3, the DNA is TGCGCCAGCAGCTGGTCGACAGGGGGCTATGGCTACACCTTC.

The rearrangement joins TRBV28 to TRBJ1-1; a possible D gene is TRBD1 (6 bases). Trimming took off 2 bases at V and 0 bases at J, with 13 bases between the two ends. Germline V CDR1 and CDR2: MDHEN, SYDVKM. The CDR3 length is 16 residues. This CDR3 reads CASSLGGAGMNTEAFF. CDR3 nucleotides: TGTGCCAGCAGTTTAGGGGGGGCAGGGATGAACACTGAAGCTTTCTTT.

The chain carries TRBV19 and TRBJ1-2; D perhaps matches TRBD1 (5 bases). Germline-derived CDR1 and CDR2 are LNHDA and SQIVND (reference sequence). Deletions cut 3 bases from V and 0 bases from J, with 17 bases between. The CDR3 extends over 17 amino acids. CDR3 residues: CASSMLTADKANYGYTF. The CDR3 DNA follows: TGTGCCAGTAGTATGTTGACAGCTGACAAAGCTAACTATGGCTACACCTTC.

This chain links TRBV6-1 with TRBJ1-4; 8 bases line up with TRBD1. The V gene end was trimmed by 8 bases and the J gene end by 10 bases; junction bases not matched to a gene: 9. The CDR3 runs to 13 residues. Germline assignment: CDR1 MNHNS and CDR2 SASEGT. The CDR3, as DNA: TGTGCCAGCGCACCCGGACAGGGCGGAAAACTGTTTTTT. Its protein product is CASAPGQGGKLFF.

V and J are TRBV2 and TRBJ2-3, with 9 bases matching TRBD1. V gave up 2 bases and J gave up 2 bases; unmatched junction bases: 2. This CDR3 has 15 amino acids. In germline, CDR1 is SNHLY, CDR2 FYNNEI. In DNA form, the CDR3 reads TGTGCCAGCAGTGAAAGACAGGGGGTCACAGATACGCAGTATTTT. This gives the protein CASSERQGVTDTQYF.

The chain recombines TRBV7-3 with TRBJ2-1; D is uncertain. The CDR3 covers 15 residues. Germline CDR1 SGHTA, CDR2 FQGTGA. With 0 bases removed from V and 9 bases from J, the gap between germline ends came to 15 bases. The CDR3 nucleotides read TGTGCCAGCAGCTTAACGGTAGCTAGTGCTGGTGAGCAGTTCTTC. This encodes CASSLTVASAGEQFF.

J is TRBJ2-7 and V is TRBV28, with D uncertain. The germline gives CDR1 MDHEN, CDR2 SYDVKM. The CDR3 has 13 residues. The V gene lost 6 bases and the J gene lost 2 bases, with 11 bases spanning the gap. CDR3 DNA sequence: TGTGCCAGCAGGTCCCTAGGTCCCTACGAGCAGTACTTC. This sequence encodes CASRSLGPYEQYF. The full variable domain, rest sourced from reference TRBV28 and TRBJ2-7, is DVKVTQSSRYLVKRTGEKVFLECVQDMDHENMFWYRQDPGLGLRLIYFSYDVKMKEKGDIPEGYSVSREKKERFSLILESASTNQTSMYLCASRSLGPYEQYFGPGTRLTVT.

The DNA of the CDR3 is TGTGCCAGCAGCTTAGACGCTCGGGGAACCACTGAAGCTTTCTTT. It translates to CASSLDARGTTEAFF. The chain uses TRBV7-9 and TRBJ1-1, with D uncertain. V was shortened by 1 base and J by 4 bases, with 13 bases between the two germline ends. The CDR3 has 15 amino acids. The germline V gene encodes CDR1 SEHNR and CDR2 FQNEAQ (reference sequence).

The V and J genes are TRBV12-5 and TRBJ2-1; D might be TRBD1 or TRBD2, each matching 5 bases. Germline CDR1 reads LGHNT; CDR2 reads FRNRAP. The CDR3 extends over 14 amino acids. Trimming took off 6 bases at V and 4 bases at J, with 13 bases between the two ends. The CDR3 loop reads CASGRGAPYNEQFF. For the CDR3, the DNA is TGTGCTAGTGGCCGAGGGGCACCTTACAATGAGCAGTTCTTC.

This clone was seen a few times. The rearrangement uses TRBV30 and TRBJ2-7, with 7 bases matching TRBD1. The CDR3 loop spans 15 amino acids. CDR1 and CDR2 from the germline V gene are GTSNPN and SVGIG (reference sequence). Germline trimming cut 1 base from V and 9 bases from J; bases unmatched to any gene: 15. The CDR3 DNA reads TGTGCCTGGAGTGGGGTATCAGGACAGGTAGACGTGCAGTACTTC. Translated: CAWSGVSGQVDVQYF. The full variable domain, with the rest looked up from reference TRBV30 and TRBJ2-7, is SQTIHQWPATLVQPVGSPLSLECTVEGTSNPNLYWYRQAAGRGLQLLFYSVGIGQISSEVPQNLSASRPQDRQFILSSKKLLLSDSGFYLCAWSGVSGQVDVQYFGPGTRLTVT.

The chain carries TRBV5-1 and TRBJ2-7; maybe TRBD1 (5 bases). Trimming shortened V by 5 bases and J by 0 bases, and 15 bases separated the two germline ends. The germline V gene has CDR1 SGHRS and CDR2 YFSETQ. The CDR3 contains 15 residues. The CDR3 DNA follows: TGCGCCAGCAGTCGGACAACACAGAGCTCCTACGAGCAGTACTTC. Protein product: CASSRTTQSSYEQYF.

The genes are TRBV29-1 and TRBJ1-2; tentatively, D is TRBD1 (6 bases). The CDR3 loop spans 13 amino acids. Trimming left V 4 bases short and J 11 bases short, with 20 bases between. CDR1 and CDR2 (germline): SQVTM, ANQGSEA. CDR3 DNA sequence: TGCAGCGTTGGGACAGAGCTGATCTCCGGTTACACCTTC. Encoded protein: CSVGTELISGYTF.

The chain uses TRBV7-3 and TRBJ1-1, with D possibly TRBD1 on 6 matching bases. Trimming left V 5 bases short and J 2 bases short, with 15 bases between. The CDR3 length is 15 residues. Germline V gives CDR1 SGHTA, CDR2 FQGTGA. CDR3 residues: CASSPGMGANTEAFF. The DNA for the CDR3 is TGTGCCAGCAGCCCAGGAATGGGGGCTAACACTGAAGCTTTCTTT.

The genes are TRBV5-1 and TRBJ1-1, with a weak D call TRBD1 (5 bases). CDR1 is SGHRS and CDR2 is YFSETQ in the germline V gene. With 0 bases removed from V and 0 bases from J, the gap between germline ends came to 9 bases. This CDR3 has 15 residues. The CDR3 spells CASSLDRRMNTEAFF. CDR3 DNA: TGCGCCAGCAGCTTGGACAGGAGAATGAACACTGAAGCTTTCTTT.

For the CDR3, the DNA is TGTGCCACCAGAGGGGGGCAAAACACCGGGGAGCTGTTTTTT. As protein: CATRGGQNTGELFF. This chain connects TRBV15 to TRBJ2-2; the D call may be TRBD1 or TRBD2 (6 bases each). The V and J ends lost 6 bases and 2 bases respectively, with 10 bases between them. CDR1 LNHNV and CDR2 YYDKDF come from the germline V gene (reference sequence). This CDR3 contains 14 residues.

The chain combines TRBV5-6 with TRBJ2-7; 8 bases agree with TRBD2. Germline V lookup: CDR1 SGHDT, CDR2 YYEEEE. Losses at the gene ends were 2 bases for V and 4 bases for J; bases not matched to a gene: 2. This CDR3 spans 13 amino acids. CDR3 DNA sequence: TGTGCCAGCAGCTTACCGGGAGGGTACGAGCAGTACTTC. This sequence encodes CASSLPGGYEQYF.

This rearrangement joins TRBV6-5 to TRBJ1-2; no clear D gene. This CDR3 region has 13 residues. Deletions cut 2 bases from V and 1 base from J, with 5 bases between. CDR1 is MNHEY, CDR2 SVGAGI, per germline. The CDR3 nucleotides are TGTGCCAGCAGTTACGGGTTTAACTATGGCTACACCTTC. It encodes CASSYGFNYGYTF.

The chain joins TRBV18 to TRBJ2-7, with no clear D. V lost 1 base to trimming and J lost 3 bases, with 10 bases between them. The germline V gene has CDR1 KGHSH and CDR2 LQKENI. The CDR3 contains 14 residues. The CDR3 DNA follows: TGTGCCAGCTCACCACGGGCACAGAGCTACGAGCAGTACTTC. This sequence encodes CASSPRAQSYEQYF.

This clone came up once. The rearrangement links TRBV2 to TRBJ1-1; D uncertain. V lost 7 bases, J lost 4 bases, and 10 bases lay in between. The germline CDR1 and CDR2 sequences are SNHLY and FYNNEI. This CDR3 spans 12 amino acids. The CDR3 sequence is CASMFAGTEAFF. The CDR3 DNA follows: TGTGCCAGCATGTTTGCCGGCACTGAAGCTTTCTTT.

The CDR3 spells CASSLPLRRPGEAFF. DNA for the CDR3: TGTGCCAGCAGCTTACCCCTAAGGAGGCCCGGTGAAGCTTTCTTT. The chain combines TRBV7-9 with TRBJ1-1; D is ambiguous. Germline V lookup: CDR1 SEHNR, CDR2 FQNEAQ (reference sequence). V lost 2 bases to trimming and J lost 7 bases, with 17 bases between them. This CDR3 spans 15 amino acids.

The gene calls are TRBV5-1 and TRBJ1-6; TRBD1 might be the D (6 bases). The CDR3 has 16 residues. The germline V and J ends were trimmed by 5 bases and 3 bases, with 15 bases remaining between them. CDR1 and CDR2 (germline): SGHRS, YFSETQ. This CDR3 reads CASSFTTGNYNSPLHF. CDR3 DNA: TGCGCCAGCAGTTTTACGACAGGAAACTATAATTCACCCCTCCACTTT.

The chain links TRBV2 to TRBJ1-2; TRBD1 might be the D (5 bases). The CDR3 is made up of 14 amino acids. Germline V gene data show CDR1 as SNHLY and CDR2 as FYNNEI. V was cut by 8 bases and J by 4 bases, with 17 bases left in between. The CDR3 DNA follows: TGTGCCAGCGCCAAGACAGAAGTCTTCTATGGCTACACCTTC. Its protein is CASAKTEVFYGYTF.

The V and J genes are TRBV9 and TRBJ1-1; tentatively, D is TRBD1 (5 bases). V was clipped by 0 bases and J by 7 bases, with 10 bases between them. The CDR3 has 13 residues. Germline V gives CDR1 SGDLS, CDR2 YYNGEE. Here the CDR3 reads CASSVEPQGEAFF. CDR3 in DNA: TGTGCCAGCAGCGTAGAACCTCAGGGTGAAGCTTTCTTT.

This clone was detected once. This chain joins TRBV6-6 and TRBJ1-5; 8 positions match TRBD1. J gave up 4 bases and V 6 bases, and 8 bases lay outside the gene matches. This CDR3 contains 15 residues. In germline, CDR1 is MNHNY, CDR2 SVGAGI (reference sequence). This CDR3 reads CASRDPDRANQPQHF. CDR3 bases: TGTGCCAGCAGGGACCCGGACAGGGCTAATCAGCCCCAGCATTTT.

The genes are TRBV13 and TRBJ1-1; D might be TRBD1 (6 bases). The CDR3 length is 13 residues. The germline V gene encodes CDR1 PRHDT and CDR2 FYEKMQ (reference sequence). V shed 1 base and J shed 4 bases, with 7 bases lying between them. This CDR3 is CASSLAGATEAFF. DNA for the CDR3: TGTGCCAGCAGCTTAGCGGGGGCCACTGAAGCTTTCTTT.

The chain uses TRBV7-8 and TRBJ1-5; TRBD1 matches at 10 bases. Germline-derived CDR1 and CDR2 are SGHVS and FQNEAQ. The CDR3 spans 16 residues. V shed 3 bases and J 6 bases; nucleotides not matched to a gene: 8. CDR3 sequence (DNA): TGTGCCAGCAGCTTCCTCTCGGGACAGGGGTTTCAGCCCCAGCATTTT. Amino acids: CASSFLSGQGFQPQHF. Variable domain in full (rest from reference TRBV7-8 and TRBJ1-5): GAGVSQSPRYKVAKRGQDVALRCDPISGHVSLFWYQQALGQGPEFLTYFQNEAQLDKSGLPSDRFFAERPEGSVSTLKIQRTQQEDSAVYLCASSFLSGQGFQPQHFGDGTRLSIL.